This record looks at one TCR beta chain sequence and its context. The junction departs from the called germline gene at one end, perhaps through a read error. The data originate from a study of patients and donors after allogeneic stem cell transplantation. Germline V gene lookup returns CDR1 SSHAT and CDR2 FNYEAQ (reference sequence). The CDR3 sequence is 13 residues long. TCRdb re-called the RT-PCR reads through MiXCR, storing one row per CDR3 protein. In the table there are 85,000 to 90,000 distinct CDR3 sequences, 48% of which are singletons. The receptor's source is a human donor who was either an allogeneic HSCT recipient or a stem cell or donor lymphocyte infusion donor (not recorded which). It is not recorded whose cells these are; they may come from a transplant donor. J is TRBJ2-7 and V is TRBV7-7; D possibly corresponds to TRBD1 (6 bases). Sequenced input: blood, either unsorted or a sorted T cell fraction (not recorded which). The CDR3 sequence: CASSPTRTEEQYF. Written as DNA, the CDR3 is TGTGCTAGCAGCCCTACCAGGACAGAGGAGCAGTACTTC.